This T cell receptor beta chain was observed in a study of blood T cell repertoires in COVID-19. Study context: Sites in the United States, Italy and Spain provided acute and convalescent COVID-19 samples. Sources were T cells, B-cell-depleted T cells, or PBMCs; the material itself was cDNA or gDNA.

Sequencing was performed with immunoSEQ multiplex PCR; in TCRdb, only in-frame clones are kept and a portion is missing. The sample lists 65,000 to 100,000 clones; 80% to 90% were seen once. Sequenced material: peripheral blood. This TCR came from a man in his fifties or sixties with acute or convalescent COVID-19.

The CDR3: CASSLRISSYNEQFF. The CDR3 nucleotides read TGTGCCAGCAGCTTACGAATCAGCTCCTACAATGAGCAGTTCTTC. The chain couples TRBV11-2 to TRBJ2-1; no clear D gene. The CDR3 has 15 amino acids. V was shortened by 2 bases and J by 0 bases, with 8 bases between the two germline ends. Germline-derived CDR1 and CDR2 are SGHAT and FQNNGV.